These 16 T cell receptor beta chains were sequenced from one sample in a study of cytomegalovirus exposure and HLA in healthy donors. The primer mix had 60 Vbeta and 13 Jbeta primers. The table came from immunoSEQ multiplex PCR; TCRdb's copy has only in-frame clones and leaves some out. In the table there are tens of thousands of clones, under 80% of which are singletons. Input material: PBMCs. These receptors were collected from a woman aged 45-65 years in good health and CMV-seropositive.

This clone is medium-sized. The rearrangement uses TRBV7-5 and TRBJ1-5. TRBV7-5 corresponds to a pseudogene. CDR3 size: 16 residues. CDR3 nucleotides: TGTGTCAGAAGCCCTCACGAGGTTGTGGGCAATCAGCCCCAGCATTTT. Translating it yields CVRSPHEVVGNQPQHF.

V gene TRBV27 combines with J gene TRBJ2-5; the D is unclear. CDR1 and CDR2 (germline): MNHEY, SMNVEV (reference sequence). V lost 5 bases to trimming and J lost 5 bases, with 12 bases between them. CDR3 length equals 13 residues. The CDR3 nucleotides read TGTGCCAGCAGTCTTGCCCGTCGGGAGACCCAGTACTTC. It codes for CASSLARRETQYF.

The chain uses TRBV9 and TRBJ1-2; 9 bases are shared with TRBD1. This CDR3 has 16 residues. Germline CDR1 and CDR2: SGDLS and YYNGEE. V lost 4 bases and J lost 5; bases outside the gene matches: 12. The CDR3 nucleotides are TGTGCCAGCAGCAAAGGGGACAGGGACAAGTATTATGGCTACACCTTC. It translates to CASSKGDRDKYYGYTF.

The chain joins TRBV28 to TRBJ2-5; 7 bases fit TRBD2. Per germline, CDR1 MDHEN and CDR2 SYDVKM. V was clipped by 8 bases and J by 3 bases; unmatched bases: 9. The CDR3 totals 14 residues. CDR3 region: CASSEGTTKETQYF. CDR3 sequence (DNA): TGTGCCAGCTCTGAGGGGACTACTAAAGAGACCCAGTACTTC. The entire variable domain, with the rest obtained from reference TRBV28 and TRBJ2-5, is as follows: DVKVTQSSRYLVKRTGEKVFLECVQDMDHENMFWYRQDPGLGLRLIYFSYDVKMKEKGDIPEGYSVSREKKERFSLILESASTNQTSMYLCASSEGTTKETQYFGPGTRLLVL.

V and J are TRBV6-1 and TRBJ2-5; weak D call: TRBD2 (6 bases). Trimming shortened V by 7 bases and J by 5 bases, and 20 bases separated the two germline ends. The CDR3 covers 15 residues. Germline CDR1 MNHNS, CDR2 SASEGT. DNA for the CDR3: TGTGCCAGCACTTCGACCCGGGACCGGGGGGAGACCCAGTACTTC. This encodes CASTSTRDRGETQYF.

The table lists this clone with a few counts. The rearrangement joins TRBV6-1 to TRBJ1-4; TRBD1 is a possible D gene (6 bases). Trimming took 4 bases from V and 8 from J, leaving 17 bases between them. The CDR3 has 15 residues. Per germline, CDR1 MNHNS and CDR2 SASEGT. The CDR3 loop reads CASSGMTGSGEKLFF. CDR3 DNA: TGTGCCAGCAGTGGAATGACAGGTAGTGGAGAAAAACTGTTTTTT.

V usage is TRBV11-2 and J usage is TRBJ2-7; D is perhaps TRBD1 (5 bases). V lost 5 bases and J 6 bases, leaving 14 bases between the germline ends. CDR1 and CDR2 (germline): SGHAT, FQNNGV. This CDR3 is built from 13 residues. The CDR3, as DNA: TGTGCCAGCAGCGCAATACAGGTCTCCGAGCAGTACTTC. Amino acid sequence: CASSAIQVSEQYF. Variable domain in full (rest from reference TRBV11-2 and TRBJ2-7): EAGVAQSPRYKIIEKRQSVAFWCNPISGHATLYWYQQILGQGPKLLIQFQNNGVVDDSQLPKDRFSAERLKGVDSTLKIQPAKLEDSAVYLCASSAIQVSEQYFGPGTRLTVT.

As regards this clone: At the DNA level, this CDR3 is encoded by other sequences in the same sample as well. The chain carries TRBV19 and TRBJ1-4; 9 nucleotides match TRBD1. The CDR3 has 15 residues. V lost 6 bases, J lost 5 bases, and 7 bases stayed unmatched. Germline CDR1 LNHDA, CDR2 SQIVND (reference sequence). The CDR3 DNA follows: TGTGCCAGTAGCTTCGGCGGACAGGGGAATGAAAAACTGTTTTTT. Residues: CASSFGGQGNEKLFF. The full variable domain, completed using reference TRBV19 and TRBJ1-4, is DGGITQSPKYLFRKEGQNVTLSCEQNLNHDAMYWYRQDPGQGLRLIYYSQIVNDFQKGDIAEGYSVSREKKESFPLTVTSAQKNPTAFYLCASSFGGQGNEKLFFGSGTQLSVL.

The rearrangement uses TRBV6-5 and TRBJ2-7, with D hard to call. The CDR3 loop spans 15 amino acids. CDR1 is MNHEY, CDR2 SVGAGI, per germline. The V end was cut by 5 bases, the J end by 6 bases, with 20 bases between. The CDR3 sequence: CASSPTTDSSAEQYV. The CDR3 DNA is TGTGCCAGCAGTCCCACCACAGATTCCTCTGCCGAGCAGTACGTC.

This rearrangement joins TRBV4-1 to TRBJ1-1; 8 positions agree with TRBD1. The ends lost 4 bases at V and 0 bases at J; junction bases unmatched: 13. This CDR3 region has 18 residues. Germline V lookup: CDR1 MGHRA, CDR2 YSYEKL. The CDR3 sequence is CASSPLGQGISMNTEAFF. The DNA for the CDR3 is TGCGCCAGCAGCCCCTTAGGACAGGGCATTTCCATGAACACTGAAGCTTTCTTT.

The chain combines TRBV7-2 with TRBJ1-3; 8 bases match TRBD1. Germline CDR1 and CDR2: SGHTA and FQGNSA. V lost 3 bases, J lost 0 bases, and 4 bases stayed unmatched. The CDR3 runs 16 residues. The CDR3, as DNA: TGTGCCAGCAGCTTGGGACAGGTTCTCTCTGGAAACACCATATATTTT. As protein: CASSLGQVLSGNTIYF.

The chain links TRBV7-6 to TRBJ2-5, with TRBD2 matching 8 bases. V lost 5 bases and J lost 0; bases outside the gene matches: 5. Germline CDR1 reads SGHVS; CDR2 reads FNYEAQ. There are 15 residues in the CDR3. The CDR3 region is CASSAGGRYQETQYF. CDR3 nucleotide sequence: TGTGCCAGCAGCGCGGGGGGACGCTACCAAGAGACCCAGTACTTC.

The chain recombines TRBV1 with TRBJ1-4; the table's D call TRBD1 went unverified against the DNA. TRBV1 corresponds to a pseudogene. The CDR3 runs to 14 residues. CDR3 in DNA: TGCACCAGCAGCCAAGGCAGAAACCATGAAAAACTGTTTTTT. Protein: CTSSQGRNHEKLFF.

The chain couples TRBV6-5 to TRBJ2-1, with TRBD2 matching over 11 bases. J was trimmed by 3 bases and V by 6 bases; bases with no gene match: 4. This CDR3 spans 15 amino acids. Germline loops: CDR1 MNHEY, CDR2 SVGAGI. The CDR3 protein is CASRPLAGGYNEQFF. DNA for the CDR3: TGTGCCAGCAGACCCCTAGCGGGGGGCTACAATGAGCAGTTCTTC.

The V gene is TRBV10-3, the J gene TRBJ1-3; 7 positions agree with TRBD1. This CDR3 is built from 18 residues. V dropped 1 base and J dropped 0; count of bases not matched to a gene: 9. Germline values: CDR1 ENHRY, CDR2 SYGVKD. The CDR3 spells CAISEYSTGTASGNTIYF. CDR3 nucleotide sequence: TGTGCCATCAGTGAGTATTCAACCGGGACAGCCTCTGGAAACACCATATATTTT.

The chain has TRBV10-3 and TRBJ2-5, with a weak D call TRBD1 (5 bases). CDR3 length: 13 residues. The ends were cut back, 10 bases at V and 1 base at J, with 13 bases in the middle. The V gene's germline CDR1 is ENHRY and CDR2 SYGVKD. CDR3 region: CATRAGFQETQYF. The CDR3 DNA reads as TGTGCCACTCGGGCAGGGTTCCAAGAGACCCAGTACTTC.